This TCR beta chain was identified during a study of T cell responses to AZD1222 COVID-19 vaccine. Whole-study results and caveats: Spike-specific TCR breadth rose after two AZD1222 doses, and depth rose as well. Spike-wide vaccine-associated CD4 TCRs dominated at 160-218 and 743-854.

This clone was seen only a few times. Its antigen remains unidentified. Germline CDR1 reads LNHDA; CDR2 reads SQIVND (reference sequence). CDR3 length: 10 residues. The V and J ends lost 9 bases and 7 bases respectively, with 9 bases between them. Method: immunoSEQ multiplex PCR; TCRdb's copy keeps in-frame clones and lacks some. The sample lists approximately 80,000 clones; around 90% were seen once. This clonotype originated in an adult in good health. This sequence joins TRBV19 and TRBJ2-5; D may match TRBD1 or TRBD2 (5 bases each). Here the sequenced sample was peripheral blood, taken on day 0 of MenACWY control vaccination. Here the CDR3 reads CARGTGTQYF. The DNA of the CDR3 is TGTGCCAGAGGGACGGGGACCCAGTACTTC.